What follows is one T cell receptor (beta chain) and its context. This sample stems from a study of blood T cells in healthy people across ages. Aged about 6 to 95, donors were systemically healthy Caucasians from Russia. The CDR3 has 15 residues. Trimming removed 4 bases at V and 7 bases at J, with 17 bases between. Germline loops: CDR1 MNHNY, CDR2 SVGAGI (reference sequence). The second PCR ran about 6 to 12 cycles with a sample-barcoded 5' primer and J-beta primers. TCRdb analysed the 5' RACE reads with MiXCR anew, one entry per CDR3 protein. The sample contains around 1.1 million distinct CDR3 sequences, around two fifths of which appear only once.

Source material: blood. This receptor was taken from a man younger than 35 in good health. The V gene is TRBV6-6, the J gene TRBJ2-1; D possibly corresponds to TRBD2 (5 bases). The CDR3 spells CASSSHPGKQNEQFF. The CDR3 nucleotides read TGTGCCAGCAGTTCCCATCCGGGAAAACAGAATGAGCAGTTCTTC.